This T cell receptor beta chain was recorded in a study of blood T cell repertoires in COVID-19. In the original workflow: Estimated nucleated cell counts came from reference gene primer amplification. Using immunoSEQ multiplex PCR, the repertoire was profiled, and TCRdb retains in-frame clones only, with some absent. Clonal size and the V and J genes are those of that table, whereas D and trimming came from the DNA. The sample yields about 95,000 clones, roughly 76% seen once. Trimming took 1 base from V and 14 from J, leaving 12 bases between them. The CDR3 runs to 12 residues. In germline, CDR1 is MNHNS, CDR2 SASEGT.

Sequences were obtained from peripheral blood. This TCR was sampled from a man aged 80 or over with COVID-19, enrolled during active disease. The chain recombines TRBV6-1 with TRBJ1-5; tentatively, D is TRBD1 (6 bases). CDR3 loop: CASSEVPGVKHF. CDR3 sequence (DNA): TGTGCCAGCAGTGAAGTTCCAGGGGTTAAGCATTTT.